This note documents a single T cell receptor beta chain sequence. Original methodology: Amplification of reference gene primers provided the estimated nucleated cell counts. Clones were read by immunoSEQ multiplex PCR, and TCRdb kept only the in-frame ones, dropping some. From that table come the V and J calls and clone size; the DNA was used to work out D and trimming. Among 150,000 to 200,000 clones, roughly 85% were seen once, and the ten largest hold about 11%. This record belongs to a study of blood T cell repertoires in COVID-19. Study information: Some COVID-19 samples were acute and others convalescent; all came from the United States, Italy and Spain. T cells, B-cell-depleted T cells, or PBMCs provided the cDNA or gDNA that served as material.

V shed 6 bases and J shed 9 bases, with 15 bases lying between them. The V gene's germline CDR1 is LNHDA and CDR2 SQIVND (reference sequence). The CDR3 spans 14 residues. The specimen sequenced was peripheral blood. This sequence originates from a woman aged 80 or over with active or convalescent COVID-19. The rearrangement joins TRBV19 to TRBJ1-6; D not resolved. Written as DNA, the CDR3 is TGTGCCAGTAGGGATATGGCGGGGATTTCACCCCTCCACTTT. Translating it yields CASRDMAGISPLHF.